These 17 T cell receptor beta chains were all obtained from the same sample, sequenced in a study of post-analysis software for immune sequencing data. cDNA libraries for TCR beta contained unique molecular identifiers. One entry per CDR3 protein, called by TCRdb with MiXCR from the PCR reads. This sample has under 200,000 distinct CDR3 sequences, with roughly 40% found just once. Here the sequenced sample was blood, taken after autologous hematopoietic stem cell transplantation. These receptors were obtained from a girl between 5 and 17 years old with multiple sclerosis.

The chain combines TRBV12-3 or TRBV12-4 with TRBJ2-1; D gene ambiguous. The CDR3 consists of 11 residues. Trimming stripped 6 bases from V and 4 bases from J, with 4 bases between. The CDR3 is CASRGYNEQFF. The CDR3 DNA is TGTGCCAGCAGGGGGTACAATGAGCAGTTCTTC.

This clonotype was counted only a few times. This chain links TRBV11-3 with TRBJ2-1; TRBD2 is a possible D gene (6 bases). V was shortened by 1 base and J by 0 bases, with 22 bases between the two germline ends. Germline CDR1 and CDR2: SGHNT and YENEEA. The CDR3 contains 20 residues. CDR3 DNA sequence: TGTGCCAGCAGCTTAGGGTCGAGGACACTCCTAGCGTCCTCCTACAATGAGCAGTTCTTC. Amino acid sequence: CASSLGSRTLLASSYNEQFF.

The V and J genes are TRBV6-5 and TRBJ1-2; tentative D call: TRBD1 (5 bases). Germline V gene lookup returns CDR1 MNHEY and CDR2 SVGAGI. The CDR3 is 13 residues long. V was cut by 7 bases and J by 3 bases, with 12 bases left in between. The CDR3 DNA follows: TGTGCCAGCACCCGGGACGAGGACTATGGCTACACCTTC. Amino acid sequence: CASTRDEDYGYTF.

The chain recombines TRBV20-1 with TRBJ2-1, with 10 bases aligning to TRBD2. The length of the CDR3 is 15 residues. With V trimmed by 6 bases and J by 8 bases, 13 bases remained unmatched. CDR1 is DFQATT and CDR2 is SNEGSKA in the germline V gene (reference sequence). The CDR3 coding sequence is TGCAGTGCCCATACGAGGGCTAGCGGGAGTGATGAGCAGTTCTTC. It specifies CSAHTRASGSDEQFF.

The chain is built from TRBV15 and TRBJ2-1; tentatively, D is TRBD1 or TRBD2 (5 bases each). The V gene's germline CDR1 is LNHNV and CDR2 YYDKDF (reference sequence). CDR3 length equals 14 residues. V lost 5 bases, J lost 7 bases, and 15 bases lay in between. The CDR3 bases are TGTGCCACCAGCCAGCCCGGGACCCGAAATGAGCAGTTCTTC. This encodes CATSQPGTRNEQFF. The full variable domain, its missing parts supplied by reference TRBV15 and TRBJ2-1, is DAMVIQNPRYQVTQFGKPVTLSCSQTLNHNVMYWYQQKSSQAPKLLFHYYDKDFNNEADTPDNFQSRRPNTSFCFLDIRSPGLGDTAMYLCATSQPGTRNEQFFGPGTRLTVL.

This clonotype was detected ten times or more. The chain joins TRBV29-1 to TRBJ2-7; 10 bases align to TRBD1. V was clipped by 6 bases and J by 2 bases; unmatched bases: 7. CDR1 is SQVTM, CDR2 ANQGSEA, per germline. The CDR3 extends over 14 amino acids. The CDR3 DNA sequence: TGCAGCGTCACCGGGACAGGGGCCACCTACGAGCAGTACTTC. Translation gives CSVTGTGATYEQYF.

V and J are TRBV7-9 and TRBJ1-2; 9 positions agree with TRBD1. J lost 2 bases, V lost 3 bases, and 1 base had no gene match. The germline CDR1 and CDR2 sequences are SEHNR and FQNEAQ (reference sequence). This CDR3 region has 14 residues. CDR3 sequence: CASSFGQGNYGYTF. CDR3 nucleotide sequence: TGTGCCAGCAGCTTTGGACAGGGGAACTATGGCTACACCTTC.

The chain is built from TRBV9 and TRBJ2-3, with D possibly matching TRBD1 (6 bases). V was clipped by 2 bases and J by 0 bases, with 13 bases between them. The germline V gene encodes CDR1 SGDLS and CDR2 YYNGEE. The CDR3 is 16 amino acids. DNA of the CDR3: TGTGCCAGCAGCGTTCGACAGGATGCTAGCACAGATACGCAGTATTTT. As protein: CASSVRQDASTDTQYF.

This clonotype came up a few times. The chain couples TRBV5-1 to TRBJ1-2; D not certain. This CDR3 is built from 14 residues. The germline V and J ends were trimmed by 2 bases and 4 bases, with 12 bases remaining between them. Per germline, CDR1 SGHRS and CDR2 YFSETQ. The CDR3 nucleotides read TGCGCCAGCAGCTTAAGGGATGGCCTCTATGGCTACACCTTC. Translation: CASSLRDGLYGYTF.

CDR3 bases: TGTGCCAGCAGCTTAATATGGGGCGGGAATGAGCAGTTCTTC. This translates into CASSLIWGGNEQFF. This chain links TRBV7-2 with TRBJ2-1, with D perhaps assigned TRBD1 or TRBD2 (5 bases each). CDR1 is SGHTA, CDR2 FQGNSA, per germline. Trimming took off 2 bases at V and 7 bases at J, with 12 bases between the two ends. The CDR3 has 14 residues.

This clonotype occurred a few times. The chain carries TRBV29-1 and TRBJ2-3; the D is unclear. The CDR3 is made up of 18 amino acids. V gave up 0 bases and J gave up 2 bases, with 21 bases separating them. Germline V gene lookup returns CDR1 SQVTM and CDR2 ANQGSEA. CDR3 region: CSVEDLVLPASSTDTQYF. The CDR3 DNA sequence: TGCAGCGTTGAAGATTTGGTGCTTCCTGCCTCCTCCACAGATACGCAGTATTTT.

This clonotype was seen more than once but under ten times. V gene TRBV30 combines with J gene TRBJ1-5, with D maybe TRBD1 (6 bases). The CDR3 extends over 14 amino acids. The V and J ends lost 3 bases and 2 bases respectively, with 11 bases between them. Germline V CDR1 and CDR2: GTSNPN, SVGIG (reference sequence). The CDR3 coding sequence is TGTGCCTGGAGCAAAGGGGGGGGCAATCAGCCCCAGCATTTT. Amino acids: CAWSKGGGNQPQHF.

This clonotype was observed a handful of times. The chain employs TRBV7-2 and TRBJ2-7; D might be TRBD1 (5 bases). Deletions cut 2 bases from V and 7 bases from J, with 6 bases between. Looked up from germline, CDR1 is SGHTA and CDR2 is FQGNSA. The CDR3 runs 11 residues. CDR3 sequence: CASSLRQEQYF. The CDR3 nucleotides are TGTGCCAGCAGCTTAAGACAGGAGCAGTACTTC.

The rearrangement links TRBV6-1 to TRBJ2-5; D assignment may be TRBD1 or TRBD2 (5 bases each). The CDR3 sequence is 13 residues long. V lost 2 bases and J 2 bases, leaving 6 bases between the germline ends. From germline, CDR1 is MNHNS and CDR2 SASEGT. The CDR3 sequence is CASSEWGQETQYF. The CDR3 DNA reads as TGTGCCAGCAGTGAATGGGGGCAAGAGACCCAGTACTTC.

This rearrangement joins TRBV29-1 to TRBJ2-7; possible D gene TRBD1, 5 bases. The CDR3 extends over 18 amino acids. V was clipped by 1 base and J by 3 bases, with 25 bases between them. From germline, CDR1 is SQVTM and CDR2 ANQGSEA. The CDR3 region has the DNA TGCAGCGTTGAAGTAGGGGATCCCGGCGATTCTCGCCTCTACGAGCAGTACTTC. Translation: CSVEVGDPGDSRLYEQYF.

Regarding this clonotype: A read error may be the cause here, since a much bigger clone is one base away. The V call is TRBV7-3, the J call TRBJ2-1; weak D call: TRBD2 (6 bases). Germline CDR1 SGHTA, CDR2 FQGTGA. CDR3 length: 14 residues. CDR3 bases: TGTGCCGGCAGCCCCCTCGGGGGAGAAGGAGTGCAGTTCTTC. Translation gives CAGSPLGGEGVQFF.

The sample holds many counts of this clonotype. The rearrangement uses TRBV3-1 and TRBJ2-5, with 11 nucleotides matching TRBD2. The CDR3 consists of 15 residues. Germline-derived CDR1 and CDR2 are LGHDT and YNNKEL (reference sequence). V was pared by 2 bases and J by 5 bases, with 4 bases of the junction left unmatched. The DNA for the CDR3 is TGTGCCAGCAGCCAAACTAGCGGGAGAGGGGAGACCCAGTACTTC. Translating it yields CASSQTSGRGETQYF.